The 30 T cell receptor beta chains presented below share a single source sample, sequenced in a study of T cell responses to AZD1222 COVID-19 vaccine. The protocol was immunoSEQ multiplex PCR, while the TCRdb copy is restricted to in-frame clones and leaves out a portion. The repertoire holds 120,000 to 150,000 clones, over 75% seen once, with about 3% in the top ten. The material was peripheral blood, obtained on day 0 of AZD1222 vaccination. These receptors were collected from an adult in good health.

The CDR3 nucleotides are TGTGCCAGTAGTTCCCGTCTAGGCACTGAAGCTTTCTTT. Residues: CASSSRLGTEAFF. The rearrangement links TRBV19 to TRBJ1-1; no clear D gene. Trimming shortened V by 5 bases and J by 4 bases, and 11 bases separated the two germline ends. Germline V gene sequence: CDR1 LNHDA, CDR2 SQIVND (reference sequence). This CDR3 has 13 residues.

The chain combines TRBV11-3 with TRBJ2-7, with TRBD1 matching 11 bases. From germline, CDR1 is SGHNT and CDR2 YENEEA. V was pared by 4 bases and J by 3 bases, with 5 bases of the junction left unmatched. The CDR3 runs to 15 residues. CDR3: CASSSPGQGVYEQYF. CDR3 bases: TGTGCCAGCAGCTCGCCGGGACAGGGGGTCTACGAGCAGTACTTC.

This chain links TRBV6-5 with TRBJ2-3, with 8 bases that match TRBD2. CDR3 length: 14 residues. Germline V gives CDR1 MNHEY, CDR2 SVGAGI. Losses at the gene ends were 6 bases for V and 2 bases for J; bases not matched to a gene: 4. The CDR3 DNA is TGTGCCAGCAGACCTAGCGGGCACACAGATACGCAGTATTTT. This translates into CASRPSGHTDTQYF.

This clone was recorded once. V and J are TRBV6-5 and TRBJ2-1, with a weak D call TRBD1 (6 bases). Per germline, CDR1 MNHEY and CDR2 SVGAGI. V was pared by 7 bases and J by 6 bases, with 19 bases between. The CDR3 covers 15 residues. The CDR3 DNA reads TGTGCCAGCACCCCCAGGGGAACATCGGCCAATGAGCAGTTCTTC. Translating gives CASTPRGTSANEQFF.

This clone was observed a handful of times. The chain joins TRBV6-5 to TRBJ2-3, with TRBD1 identical over 8 bases. CDR1 and CDR2 from the germline V gene are MNHEY and SVGAGI. This CDR3 has 14 amino acids. V lost 5 bases to trimming and J lost 0 bases; unmatched junction nucleotides: 1. In nucleotides, the CDR3 is TGTGCCAGCAGTCGGACAGGGAGCACAGATACGCAGTATTTT. This encodes CASSRTGSTDTQYF.

Here the CDR3 reads CASSEKENTEAFF. CDR3 bases: TGTGCCAGCAGTGAGAAGGAAAACACTGAAGCTTTCTTT. The V gene is TRBV6-1, the J gene TRBJ1-1; D remains ambiguous. Germline values: CDR1 MNHNS, CDR2 SASEGT. This CDR3 comprises 13 residues. V gave up 3 bases and J gave up 2 bases, with 7 bases separating them.

This clone was recorded once. V usage is TRBV19 and J usage is TRBJ1-2; D remains unclear. The CDR3 contains 13 residues. Per the germline V gene, CDR1 is LNHDA and CDR2 is SQIVND (reference sequence). Trimming took 2 bases from V and 8 from J, leaving 12 bases between them. CDR3 DNA sequence: TGTGCCAGTAGTATAAAGGCCTCTGGGGGCTACACCTTC. Encoded protein: CASSIKASGGYTF. Full variable domain (outside the CDR3, taken from reference TRBV19 and TRBJ1-2): DGGITQSPKYLFRKEGQNVTLSCEQNLNHDAMYWYRQDPGQGLRLIYYSQIVNDFQKGDIAEGYSVSREKKESFPLTVTSAQKNPTAFYLCASSIKASGGYTFGSGTRLTVV.

The rearrangement links TRBV5-1 to TRBJ2-7; 9 nucleotides align to TRBD1. The V gene's germline CDR1 is SGHRS and CDR2 YFSETQ. The CDR3 totals 13 residues. With V trimmed by 5 bases and J by 2 bases, 2 bases remained unmatched. The CDR3 is CASSRDRAYEQYF. The CDR3 DNA is TGCGCCAGCAGTCGGGACAGGGCCTACGAGCAGTACTTC. The full variable domain, in which reference TRBV5-1 and TRBJ2-7 provide the parts outside the CDR3, is KAGVTQTPRYLIKTRGQQVTLSCSPISGHRSVSWYQQTPGQGLQFLFEYFSETQRNKGNFPGRFSGRQFSNSRSEMNVSTLELGDSALYLCASSRDRAYEQYFGPGTRLTVT.

The chain combines TRBV5-1 with TRBJ1-6; maybe TRBD1 (5 bases). Germline CDR1 SGHRS, CDR2 YFSETQ. V lost 0 bases and J 10 bases, leaving 11 bases between the germline ends. The CDR3 loop spans 14 amino acids. CDR3 sequence: CASSLAGWGSPLHF. The CDR3 DNA follows: TGCGCCAGCAGCTTGGCCGGTTGGGGGTCACCCCTCCACTTT.

The rearrangement uses TRBV11-2 and TRBJ2-7; TRBD2 aligns across 13 bases. CDR1 and CDR2 (germline): SGHAT, FQNNGV. With 3 bases clipped from V and 3 bases from J, the junction kept 8 bases outside the gene matches. The CDR3 has 17 residues. The CDR3 reads CASSFTSGGVKIYEQYF. The CDR3 nucleotides read TGTGCCAGCAGCTTCACTAGCGGGGGGGTTAAAATCTACGAGCAGTACTTC.

The chain is built from TRBV2 and TRBJ2-2, with 7 bases that match TRBD2. The CDR3 is made up of 16 amino acids. From germline, CDR1 is SNHLY and CDR2 FYNNEI. With 6 bases clipped from V and 3 bases from J, the junction kept 10 bases outside the gene matches. The CDR3 sequence: CASSSRGLVDTGELFF. The CDR3 DNA follows: TGTGCCAGCAGCTCCCGCGGACTAGTAGACACCGGGGAGCTGTTTTTT.

This clone was picked up a small number of times. V is TRBV7-2 and J is TRBJ2-7; 7 nucleotides match TRBD1. Germline CDR1 reads SGHTA; CDR2 reads FQGNSA. CDR3 length equals 14 residues. V shed 1 base, J shed 2 bases, and the junction held 2 bases outside the gene matches. The CDR3 region is CASSLDRGPYEQYF. The CDR3 coding sequence is TGTGCCAGCAGCTTAGACAGGGGCCCCTACGAGCAGTACTTC. Looking up the rest from reference TRBV7-2 and TRBJ2-7 gives the full variable domain: GAGVSQSPSNKVTEKGKDVELRCDPISGHTALYWYRQSLGQGLEFLIYFQGNSAPDKSGLPSDRFSAERTGGSVSTLTIQRTQQEDSAVYLCASSLDRGPYEQYFGPGTRLTVT.

The chain has TRBV10-3 and TRBJ1-3, with a weak D call TRBD1 (6 bases). The CDR3 is 15 amino acids. V dropped 6 bases and J dropped 0 bases, with 12 bases sitting between them. Germline V gene data show CDR1 as ENHRY and CDR2 as SYGVKD. The CDR3 loop is CAIRPDSSSGNTIYF. The DNA for the CDR3 is TGTGCCATCAGGCCGGACAGCAGCTCTGGAAACACCATATATTTT.

The rearrangement joins TRBV30 to TRBJ2-5, with D unclear. CDR1 and CDR2 from the germline V gene are GTSNPN and SVGIG (reference sequence). The CDR3 runs to 12 residues. The ends were cut back, 2 bases at V and 4 bases at J, with 8 bases in the middle. CDR3 DNA sequence: TGTGCCTGGAGTCGGAACTTAGAGACCCAGTACTTC. Translation gives CAWSRNLETQYF.

The J gene is TRBJ2-4, the V gene TRBV6-5; D gene unclear. CDR1 MNHEY and CDR2 SVGAGI come from the germline V gene. CDR3 size: 14 residues. Trimming removed 2 bases from V and 5 bases from J, with 10 bases in between. The CDR3 sequence is CASSYNPSQNIQYF. CDR3 nucleotide sequence: TGTGCCAGCAGTTACAACCCGAGTCAAAACATTCAGTACTTC.

J is TRBJ2-1 and V is TRBV19, with 8 bases aligning to TRBD2. CDR3 length: 16 residues. V lost 7 bases, J lost 7 bases, and 15 bases stayed unmatched. Looked up from germline, CDR1 is LNHDA and CDR2 is SQIVND (reference sequence). The CDR3 spells CASTLETGGPRNEQFF. DNA of the CDR3: TGTGCCAGTACCCTGGAGACGGGGGGGCCGAGGAATGAGCAGTTCTTC. The full variable domain, its missing parts supplied by reference TRBV19 and TRBJ2-1, is DGGITQSPKYLFRKEGQNVTLSCEQNLNHDAMYWYRQDPGQGLRLIYYSQIVNDFQKGDIAEGYSVSREKKESFPLTVTSAQKNPTAFYLCASTLETGGPRNEQFFGPGTRLTVL.

The rearrangement uses TRBV5-8 and TRBJ1-1; possibly TRBD1 for D (6 bases). Germline CDR1 SGHTS, CDR2 YDEGEE. The CDR3 totals 15 residues. V dropped 0 bases and J dropped 1 base, with 10 bases sitting between them. The CDR3: CASSLERGANTEAFF. For the CDR3, the DNA is TGTGCCAGCAGCTTGGAGCGGGGGGCGAACACTGAAGCTTTCTTT. Combining the CDR3 with reference TRBV5-8 and TRBJ1-1 gives the whole variable domain EAGVTQSPTHLIKTRGQQATLRCSPISGHTSVYWYQQALGLGLQFLLWYDEGEERNRGNFPPRFSGRQFPNYSSELNVNALELEDSALYLCASSLERGANTEAFFGQGTRLTVV.

The chain recombines TRBV7-9 with TRBJ2-7; TRBD2 agrees at 7 bases. The CDR3 loop spans 17 amino acids. V shed 5 bases, J shed 4 bases, and the junction held 17 bases outside the gene matches. Looked up from germline, CDR1 is SEHNR and CDR2 is FQNEAQ (reference sequence). CDR3 DNA: TGTGCCAGCAGCCCAAGCTTATTGATAGCGGGTGCGTACGAGCAGTACTTC. Its translation is CASSPSLLIAGAYEQYF.

The gene calls are TRBV11-2 and TRBJ2-1; D uncertain. With 0 bases removed from V and 4 bases from J, the gap between germline ends came to 19 bases. The CDR3 covers 18 residues. Germline V gives CDR1 SGHAT, CDR2 FQNNGV. The CDR3 DNA reads as TGTGCCAGCAGCTTAGATTCCTCGGCCAGCCTTGAATACAATGAGCAGTTCTTC. Its protein is CASSLDSSASLEYNEQFF.

The chain carries TRBV10-3 and TRBJ1-2, with 9 bases that match TRBD1. Germline V gene sequence: CDR1 ENHRY, CDR2 SYGVKD. V lost 3 bases to trimming and J lost 4 bases; unmatched junction nucleotides: 6. The CDR3 runs 15 residues. The CDR3 region is CAISEPQGASYGYTF. The CDR3, as DNA: TGTGCCATCAGTGAACCACAGGGGGCTAGCTATGGCTACACCTTC.

The chain links TRBV4-3 to TRBJ2-2; the match to TRBD2 covers 11 bases. CDR3 length: 15 amino acids. V gave up 5 bases and J gave up 4 bases; unmatched junction bases: 3. Germline CDR1 and CDR2: LGHNA and YSLEER. This CDR3 reads CASSALAGGTGELFF. Written as DNA, the CDR3 is TGCGCCAGCAGCGCCCTAGCGGGAGGCACCGGGGAGCTGTTTTTT.

The chain couples TRBV11-2 to TRBJ2-7; D gene uncertain. The CDR3 contains 14 residues. V was cut by 10 bases and J by 2 bases, with 18 bases left in between. CDR1 and CDR2 from the germline V gene are SGHAT and FQNNGV. CDR3 in DNA: TGTGCCACCGCAGCGTTATCGGGTCCCTACGAGCAGTACTTC. It codes for CATAALSGPYEQYF.

This chain links TRBV6-1 with TRBJ1-2, with D hard to call. The CDR3 is made up of 12 amino acids. From germline, CDR1 is MNHNS and CDR2 SASEGT. The V gene lost 2 bases and the J gene lost 1 base, with 2 bases spanning the gap. The CDR3 spells CASSEYNYGYTF. The CDR3 DNA reads as TGTGCCAGCAGTGAATATAACTATGGCTACACCTTC.

This chain uses TRBV30 with TRBJ2-3; 9 bases line up with TRBD2. CDR3 size: 16 residues. V shed 0 bases and J 4 bases; nucleotides not matched to a gene: 8. Per the germline V gene, CDR1 is GTSNPN and CDR2 is SVGIG (reference sequence). CDR3 bases: TGTGCCTGGAGTGTAAGGGCGGGAGGGCCCTCAGATACGCAGTATTTT. Translation gives CAWSVRAGGPSDTQYF.

The V call is TRBV3-1 (or the pseudogene TRBV3-2), the J call TRBJ1-3, with D hard to call. The CDR3 is 11 residues long. Trimming left V 2 bases short and J 10 bases short, with 6 bases between. The germline V gene encodes CDR1 LGHDT and CDR2 YNNKEL (reference sequence). CDR3 bases: TGTGCCAGCAGCCAACAGGATACCATATATTTT. Translating it yields CASSQQDTIYF.

The chain has TRBV6-5 and TRBJ1-1; 9 nucleotides line up with TRBD1. Losses at the gene ends were 2 bases for V and 14 bases for J; bases not matched to a gene: 9. Per the germline V gene, CDR1 is MNHEY and CDR2 is SVGAGI. The CDR3 spans 13 residues. CDR3 DNA: TGTGCCAGCAGTTACCCCGGGACAGGGTCGAGCTTCTTT. This sequence encodes CASSYPGTGSSFF.

This clone has only one observation. The chain recombines TRBV7-8 with TRBJ1-6; the D gene is possibly TRBD1 (5 bases). CDR1 and CDR2 from the germline V gene are SGHVS and FQNEAQ. This CDR3 has 15 amino acids. Trimming took 3 bases from V and 6 from J, leaving 12 bases between them. The CDR3 protein is CASSFSVGGNSPLHF. The CDR3 DNA follows: TGTGCCAGCAGCTTTTCTGTTGGGGGTAATTCACCCCTCCACTTT.

A few counts support this clone. The rearrangement joins TRBV19 to TRBJ1-2; tentative D call: TRBD1 (5 bases). CDR1 is LNHDA and CDR2 is SQIVND in the germline V gene (reference sequence). V was trimmed by 7 bases and J by 1 base, leaving 13 bases between them. The CDR3 is made up of 14 amino acids. This chain's CDR3 is CASIGTELNYGYTF. CDR3 coding DNA: TGTGCCAGTATAGGGACGGAACTTAACTATGGCTACACCTTC. Using reference TRBV19 and TRBJ1-2 for the parts outside the CDR3, the full variable domain is DGGITQSPKYLFRKEGQNVTLSCEQNLNHDAMYWYRQDPGQGLRLIYYSQIVNDFQKGDIAEGYSVSREKKESFPLTVTSAQKNPTAFYLCASIGTELNYGYTFGSGTRLTVV.

The V gene is TRBV27, the J gene TRBJ2-3; 11 nucleotides match TRBD2. CDR3 length: 17 amino acids. Looked up from germline, CDR1 is MNHEY and CDR2 is SMNVEV (reference sequence). J gave up 4 bases and V 5 bases, and 11 bases lay outside the gene matches. CDR3 residues: CASSRGLAALLADTQYF. As DNA, the CDR3 is TGTGCCAGCAGTCGGGGACTAGCGGCCCTTTTGGCAGATACGCAGTATTTT.

The sample holds one count of this clone. The V call is TRBV30, the J call TRBJ2-1; tentative D call: TRBD1 (7 bases). Trimming stripped 0 bases from V and 7 bases from J, with 16 bases between. Germline V CDR1 and CDR2: GTSNPN, SVGIG (reference sequence). The CDR3 runs to 15 residues. In DNA form, the CDR3 reads TGTGCCTGGAGTGTAGGAGGGACAGCTAAGAATGAGCAGTTCTTC. It specifies CAWSVGGTAKNEQFF.